The 2 T cell receptor beta chains in this list originate from one sample, sequenced in a study of blood T cell repertoires in COVID-19 (dated by TCRdb to 2018 to 2020). Preparation of the library involved the immunoSEQ multiplex PCR assay. TCRdb retrieved this table from immuneACCESS and kept in-frame rearrangements only. Not all clones are present; in checked studies, unresolved V genes account for under half, and no reason is known for the remainder. Recorded for this sample are about 81,000 clones; about 84% of them occurred a single time. Jointly, the top ten make up approximately 14% of the sample. Sequencing was done on a sample of peripheral blood. These receptors were collected from a human donor in a cohort sampled during active COVID-19.

V is TRBV5-4 and J is TRBJ2-3, with D uncertain. CDR3 length: 15 residues. V was clipped by 0 bases and J by 0 bases, with 8 bases between them. Per germline, CDR1 SGHNT and CDR2 YYREEE (reference sequence). CDR3 in amino acids: CASSLDSTSTDTQYF. In DNA form, the CDR3 reads TGTGCCAGCAGCTTGGATTCAACTAGCACAGATACGCAGTATTTT.

The J gene is TRBJ2-2, the V gene TRBV6-5; 7 bases line up with TRBD1. The CDR3 spans 16 residues. V dropped 0 bases and J dropped 5; count of bases not matched to a gene: 6. Germline V gene sequence: CDR1 MNHEY, CDR2 SVGAGI. CDR3 nucleotide sequence: TGTGCCAGCAGTTACTCTGTGAACAGGGGTACCGGGGAGCTGTTTTTT. This gives the protein CASSYSVNRGTGELFF.